Each of the 30 T cell receptor beta chains below was sequenced from the same sample in a study of blood T cells in healthy people across ages. Together with a sample-barcoded 5' primer, a J-beta primer mix was included in a second PCR lasting about 7 to 12 cycles. TCRdb reprocessed the 5' RACE reads via MiXCR and lists one record per CDR3 protein. The data show roughly 1,300,000 distinct CDR3 sequences, 59% seen once. The sequenced sample consisted of blood. These receptors all stem from a man between 18 and 35 years old in good health.

The rearrangement links TRBV6-6 to TRBJ2-5, with TRBD2 identical over 11 bases. The CDR3 is 14 residues long. The J segment lost 5 bases and the V segment lost 3 bases, leaving 2 bases of the junction unmatched. Germline CDR1 and CDR2: MNHNY and SVGAGI (reference sequence). Written as DNA, the CDR3 is TGTGCCAGCAGTTATAGCGGGGGGGGCGAGACCCAGTACTTC. Its protein is CASSYSGGGETQYF.

This sequence joins TRBV25-1 and TRBJ2-1; TRBD2 matches 8 bases. Germline V lookup: CDR1 MGHDK, CDR2 SYGVNS. The V and J ends lost 0 bases and 8 bases, in that order; junction bases with no gene match: 18. CDR3 size: 19 residues. The CDR3 loop is CASSEYPGTRARVPDEQFF. CDR3 DNA sequence: TGTGCCAGCAGTGAATATCCCGGGACTAGGGCACGCGTCCCGGATGAGCAGTTCTTC.

The chain links TRBV4-1 to TRBJ2-1, with D uncertain. Germline assignment: CDR1 MGHRA and CDR2 YSYEKL. The CDR3 is 13 residues long. V was pared by 0 bases and J by 8 bases, with 8 bases between. The CDR3 bases are TGCGCCAGCAGCCAAGATGACGGGTATGAGCAGTTCTTC. Its translation is CASSQDDGYEQFF.

This clonotype was picked up a small number of times. This chain connects TRBV29-1 to TRBJ2-5, with D perhaps matching TRBD1 (5 bases). The ends were cut back, 5 bases at V and 5 bases at J, with 15 bases in the middle. There are 13 residues in the CDR3. The V gene's germline CDR1 is SQVTM and CDR2 ANQGSEA. The CDR3 DNA follows: TGCAGCGTTTATGGGGCACCCGGGGAGACCCAGTACTTC. Its translation is CSVYGAPGETQYF.

The chain carries TRBV12-3 or TRBV12-4 and TRBJ1-2, with D unclear. V dropped 3 bases and J dropped 3 bases, with 14 bases sitting between them. The CDR3 is made up of 15 amino acids. The CDR3 loop is CASSLWVLKDYGYTF. In DNA, the CDR3 is TGTGCCAGCAGTTTGTGGGTCCTAAAAGACTATGGCTACACCTTC.

This chain uses TRBV18 with TRBJ2-5; TRBD1 matches 11 bases. TRBJ2-7 explains the end of the DNA better; the J call may be wrong. CDR1 and CDR2 from the germline V gene are KGHSH and LQKENI. This CDR3 is built from 18 residues. The CDR3: CASSPTGGQGERGYEQYF. DNA of the CDR3: TGTGCCAGCTCACCAACGGGGGGACAGGGGGAACGGGGCTACGAGCAGTACTTC.

CDR3 loop: CAISGTGTTLGEQFF. As DNA, the CDR3 is TGTGCCATCAGTGGGACCGGGACTACCCTCGGTGAGCAGTTCTTC. The rearrangement links TRBV10-3 to TRBJ2-1; the match to TRBD2 covers 7 bases. The CDR3 runs 15 residues. V lost 4 bases and J lost 9; bases outside the gene matches: 12. Germline V gene sequence: CDR1 ENHRY, CDR2 SYGVKD.

The chain links TRBV10-3 to TRBJ2-1, with unresolved D. Trimming cost V 4 bases and J 0 bases, with 13 bases left between them. The CDR3 loop spans 16 amino acids. The germline gives CDR1 ENHRY, CDR2 SYGVKD. DNA for the CDR3: TGTGCCATCAGTGCAGAACACCCGAGCTCCTACAATGAGCAGTTCTTC. Its translation: CAISAEHPSSYNEQFF.

J is TRBJ2-5 and V is TRBV6-6; the D is unclear. Trimming cost V 5 bases and J 5 bases, with 21 bases left between them. CDR1 is MNHNY and CDR2 is SVGAGI in the germline V gene (reference sequence). This CDR3 contains 16 residues. The CDR3 spells CASSPPTVYPRETQYF. CDR3 DNA sequence: TGTGCCAGCAGTCCTCCGACGGTCTATCCCCGTGAGACCCAGTACTTC.

This clonotype has just one count. The chain is built from TRBV12-3 or TRBV12-4 and TRBJ2-5, with TRBD1 matching over 7 bases. V gave up 6 bases and J gave up 4 bases; unmatched junction bases: 8. The CDR3 extends over 14 amino acids. The CDR3, as DNA: TGTGCCAGCAGGATGACAGGGAAGATAGAGACCCAGTACTTC. As protein: CASRMTGKIETQYF.

This clonotype was detected only once. The chain uses TRBV4-1 and TRBJ1-1, with 12 bases fitting TRBD1. The V gene's germline CDR1 is MGHRA and CDR2 YSYEKL. The J segment lost 6 bases and the V segment lost 7 bases, leaving 9 bases of the junction unmatched. This CDR3 has 15 amino acids. The CDR3 sequence: CASTGQGAVRSEAFF. The CDR3 bases are TGCGCCAGCACGGGACAGGGGGCCGTACGATCTGAAGCTTTCTTT.

The V gene is TRBV4-3, the J gene TRBJ2-7; D possibly corresponds to TRBD2 (6 bases). This CDR3 has 15 amino acids. V lost 0 bases, J lost 2 bases, and 11 bases lay in between. Germline lookup yields CDR1 LGHNA and CDR2 YSLEER. As DNA, the CDR3 is TGCGCCAGCAGCCAAGAGATTCGGGGGACCTACGAGCAGTACTTC. This codes for CASSQEIRGTYEQYF.

The V and J genes are TRBV20-1 and TRBJ2-4, with unresolved D. The CDR3 spans 12 residues. CDR1 is DFQATT, CDR2 SNEGSKA, per germline (reference sequence). V was trimmed by 6 bases and J by 13 bases, leaving 19 bases between them. DNA of the CDR3: TGCAGTGCGGAATCCTCAGAACTGGTGCAGTACTTC. Protein product: CSAESSELVQYF.

This clonotype showed up just a few times. V is TRBV20-1 and J is TRBJ2-1; 10 bases line up with TRBD2. V trimming: 2 bases; J trimming: 5 bases; junction bases outside the gene matches: 6. CDR1 and CDR2 from the germline V gene are DFQATT and SNEGSKA (reference sequence). This CDR3 is 15 amino acids long. The CDR3 DNA sequence: TGCAGTGCTAGACCAGCGGGAGGGCCGAACAATGAGCAGTTCTTC. It encodes CSARPAGGPNNEQFF.

This clonotype has more than one count but fewer than ten. The rearrangement links TRBV12-3 or TRBV12-4 to TRBJ2-5, with D unclear. This CDR3 has 13 amino acids. V was trimmed by 7 bases and J by 2 bases, leaving 11 bases between them. The CDR3 coding sequence is TGTGCCAGCACCCGGTCATTTCAAGAGACCCAGTACTTC. This translates into CASTRSFQETQYF.

This clonotype occurred a few times. The chain uses TRBV6-5 and TRBJ2-3; 10 positions match TRBD2. The CDR3 totals 18 residues. V lost 4 bases and J lost 3; bases outside the gene matches: 13. Germline CDR1 reads MNHEY; CDR2 reads SVGAGI. This chain's CDR3 is CASSSTGDRLAGTDTQYF. The CDR3 coding sequence is TGTGCCAGCAGTTCGACAGGGGACCGACTAGCGGGTACAGATACGCAGTATTTT.

V gene TRBV7-2 combines with J gene TRBJ1-3; TRBD1 matches 8 bases. CDR1 SGHTA and CDR2 FQGNSA come from the germline V gene. This CDR3 has 17 amino acids. Trimming removed 5 bases from V and 2 bases from J; junction bases left unmatched: 11. In nucleotides, the CDR3 is TGTGCCAGCAGCGCCCACAGCGCAGGGGGCACTGGAAACACCATATATTTT. Protein: CASSAHSAGGTGNTIYF. The full variable domain, its missing parts supplied by reference TRBV7-2 and TRBJ1-3, is GAGVSQSPSNKVTEKGKDVELRCDPISGHTALYWYRQSLGQGLEFLIYFQGNSAPDKSGLPSDRFSAERTGGSVSTLTIQRTQQEDSAVYLCASSAHSAGGTGNTIYFGEGSWLTVV.

The chain links TRBV4-3 to TRBJ2-3; D gene uncertain. This CDR3 region has 14 residues. V lost 1 base to trimming and J lost 2 bases, with 7 bases between them. CDR1 is LGHNA and CDR2 is YSLEER in the germline V gene. DNA for the CDR3: TGCGCCAGCAGCCAAGCGTCTATCACAGATACGCAGTATTTT. It translates to CASSQASITDTQYF.

This clonotype was seen only once. V is TRBV5-1 and J is TRBJ1-1; TRBD1 agrees at 7 bases. This CDR3 is built from 13 residues. Germline V gene sequence: CDR1 SGHRS, CDR2 YFSETQ. J was trimmed by 4 bases and V by 4 bases; bases with no gene match: 4. In DNA form, the CDR3 reads TGCGCCAGCAGCATGACAGGGAGCACTGAAGCTTTCTTT. Protein sequence: CASSMTGSTEAFF.

The chain joins TRBV6-4 to TRBJ2-5; the match to TRBD2 covers 7 bases. V lost 2 bases and J lost 11; bases outside the gene matches: 17. From germline, CDR1 is MRHNA and CDR2 SNTAGT. The CDR3 sequence is 16 residues long. CDR3 nucleotides: TGTGCCAGCAGTGACGGAGGGCTAGCGGCACACAATGAGCAGTACTTC. It yields the protein CASSDGGLAAHNEQYF.

This clonotype was counted only a few times. The genes are TRBV12-3 or TRBV12-4 and TRBJ1-1; tentative D call: TRBD1 (6 bases). Deletions cut 6 bases from V and 10 bases from J, with 12 bases between. The CDR3 length is 11 residues. The CDR3 bases are TGTGCCAGCAGGAAACAGGGTGGAGCTTTCTTT. The encoded protein is CASRKQGGAFF.

This clonotype was observed a handful of times. The rearrangement links TRBV29-1 to TRBJ2-1, with D perhaps matching TRBD2 (7 bases). The CDR3 runs 17 residues. CDR1 and CDR2 (germline): SQVTM, ANQGSEA. Trimming took 7 bases from V and 0 from J, leaving 22 bases between them. In DNA, the CDR3 is TGCAGCGGTTGGGGGGGGCGAGATAATCGCTCCTACAATGAGCAGTTCTTC. It translates to CSGWGGRDNRSYNEQFF.

The chain uses TRBV25-1 and TRBJ2-1, with 10 bases that match TRBD1. This CDR3 spans 15 amino acids. Trimming took 6 bases from V and 5 from J; bases not matched to a gene: 7. Germline V gene sequence: CDR1 MGHDK, CDR2 SYGVNS. CDR3 amino acids: CASRETGGINNEQFF. CDR3 coding DNA: TGTGCCAGCAGGGAGACAGGGGGCATCAACAATGAGCAGTTCTTC.

This clonotype was observed a few times. Written as DNA, the CDR3 is TGTGCCAGCAGTTACTCGGACGCCCCCTACGAGCAGTACTTC. Its translation: CASSYSDAPYEQYF. The V call is TRBV6-5, the J call TRBJ2-7; no definite D call. V was clipped by 0 bases and J by 2 bases, with 8 bases between them. The length of the CDR3 is 14 residues. Germline values: CDR1 MNHEY, CDR2 SVGAGI.

The chain employs TRBV24-1 and TRBJ1-2; tentatively, D is TRBD1 (5 bases). Per the germline V gene, CDR1 is KGHDR and CDR2 is SFDVKD. The CDR3 sequence is 17 residues long. V lost 1 base and J 3 bases, leaving 17 bases between the germline ends. CDR3 sequence: CATSDFYRKGPDYGYTF. As DNA, the CDR3 is TGTGCCACCAGTGATTTCTACAGGAAGGGCCCTGACTATGGCTACACCTTC.

This clonotype was recorded a few times. This sequence joins TRBV12-3 or TRBV12-4 and TRBJ2-5, with 8 nucleotides matching TRBD2. CDR3 length equals 16 residues. V was clipped by 2 bases and J by 2 bases; unmatched bases: 7. CDR3 DNA: TGTGCCAGCAGTTTACCGGGGGGGCTCTGGCAAGAGACCCAGTACTTC. It translates to CASSLPGGLWQETQYF.

The V call is TRBV24-1, the J call TRBJ2-7; D possibly uses TRBD1 or TRBD2 (5 bases each). The last part of the DNA fits TRBJ2-5 better; the J call may be wrong. This CDR3 has 14 residues. CDR1 KGHDR and CDR2 SFDVKD come from the germline V gene. The CDR3 is CATSTARDEVTQYF. The DNA of the CDR3 is TGTGCCACCAGTACAGCGAGGGACGAGGTGACCCAGTACTTC.

This clonotype was recorded a few times. The genes are TRBV4-1 and TRBJ2-7; no firm D call. This CDR3 is built from 18 residues. Germline CDR1 is MGHRA and CDR2 is YSYEKL. Trimming removed 1 base at V and 2 bases at J, with 21 bases between. CDR3 loop: CASSQAGNWRKVAYEQYF. CDR3 DNA: TGCGCCAGCAGCCAAGCGGGCAATTGGCGAAAGGTAGCCTACGAGCAGTACTTC.

With regard to this clonotype: With a much larger clone just one base away, this may be a read error. The rearrangement uses TRBV11-2 and TRBJ1-2; no clear D gene. Germline CDR1 SGHAT, CDR2 FQNNGV. The CDR3 sequence is 15 residues long. V was clipped by 1 base and J by 4 bases, with 13 bases between them. The CDR3 DNA follows: TGTGCCAGCAGCTTAGGGGCCATTCTCTCCTATGGCTACACCTTC. As protein: CASSLGAILSYGYTF.

The CDR3 region has the DNA TGTGCCATCGCCGACCGGGGCCCAGATACGCAGTATTTT. It specifies CAIADRGPDTQYF. The chain uses TRBV10-3 and TRBJ2-3; D assignment may be TRBD1 or TRBD2 (5 bases each). This CDR3 region has 13 residues. Trimming removed 8 bases from V and 4 bases from J, with 13 bases in between. The germline V gene encodes CDR1 ENHRY and CDR2 SYGVKD.